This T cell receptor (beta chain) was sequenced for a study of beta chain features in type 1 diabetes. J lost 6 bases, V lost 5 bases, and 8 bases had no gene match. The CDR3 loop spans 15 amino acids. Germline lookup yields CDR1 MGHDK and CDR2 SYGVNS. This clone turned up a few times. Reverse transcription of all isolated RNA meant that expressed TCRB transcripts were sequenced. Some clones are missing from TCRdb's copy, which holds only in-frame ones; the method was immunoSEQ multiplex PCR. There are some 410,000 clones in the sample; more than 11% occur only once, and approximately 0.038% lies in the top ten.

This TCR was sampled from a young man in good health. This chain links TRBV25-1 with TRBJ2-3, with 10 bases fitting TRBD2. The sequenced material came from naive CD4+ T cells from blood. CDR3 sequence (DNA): TGTGCCAGCAGTCCCCTAGCGGGAGACTTGGATACGCAGTATTTT. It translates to CASSPLAGDLDTQYF.